The TCR beta chain under discussion was sequenced for a study of blood T cells in healthy people across ages. Looking at the study overall: Per every two T cells, about one barcoded beta molecule was captured by template switching.

PCR was performed a second time for 7 to 11 cycles using a sample-barcoded 5' primer and a J-beta primer mix. A tag from a template-switch adaptor with 12 random nucleotides marked each cDNA molecule. From the 5' RACE reads, TCRdb called clonotypes with MiXCR, one entry per CDR3 protein. Of more than 750,000 distinct CDR3 sequences in the sample, about 29% were seen once. Germline CDR1 is MNHNY and CDR2 is SVGAGI (reference sequence). The V end was cut by 5 bases, the J end by 7 bases, with 14 bases between. CDR3 length equals 13 residues. These data were also filed under a second study, of T cells of mothers and their children. From that report: Related mother-child pairs shared marginally more repertoire than unrelated pairs, though not significantly.

Sequencing was carried out using blood. The TCR originated in a woman aged 40 to 55 in good health. J is TRBJ1-2 and V is TRBV6-6; D unresolved. CDR3 nucleotide sequence: TGTGCCAGCAGTCCCGAGACTCGGGGTGGCTACACCTTC. It yields the protein CASSPETRGGYTF.